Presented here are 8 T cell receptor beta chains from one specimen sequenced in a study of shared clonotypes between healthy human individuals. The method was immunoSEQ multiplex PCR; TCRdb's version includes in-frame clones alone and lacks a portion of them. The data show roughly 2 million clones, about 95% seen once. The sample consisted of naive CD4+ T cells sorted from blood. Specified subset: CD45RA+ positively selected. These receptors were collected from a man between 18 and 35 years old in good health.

CDR3 nucleotides: TGTGCCAGCAGTTACTTGGGACAGGACAAAAACATTCAGTACTTC. Encoded protein: CASSYLGQDKNIQYF. The chain uses TRBV6-6 and TRBJ2-4, with 8 bases identical to TRBD1. CDR1 is MNHNY, CDR2 SVGAGI, per germline (reference sequence). The CDR3 totals 15 residues. V dropped 1 base and J dropped 3; count of bases not matched to a gene: 2.

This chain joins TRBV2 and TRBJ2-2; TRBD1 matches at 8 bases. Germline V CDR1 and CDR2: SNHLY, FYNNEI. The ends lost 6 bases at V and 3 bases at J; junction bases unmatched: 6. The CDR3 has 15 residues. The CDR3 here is CASRPDRAYTGELFF. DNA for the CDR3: TGTGCCAGCAGACCGGACAGGGCTTACACCGGGGAGCTGTTTTTT.

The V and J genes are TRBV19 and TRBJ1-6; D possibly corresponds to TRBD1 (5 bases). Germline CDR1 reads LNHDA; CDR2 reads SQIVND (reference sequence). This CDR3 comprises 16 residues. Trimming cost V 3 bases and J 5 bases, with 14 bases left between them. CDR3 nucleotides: TGTGCCAGTAGTATCGGCAGGGTTGTACATAATTCACCCCTCCACTTT. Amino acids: CASSIGRVVHNSPLHF. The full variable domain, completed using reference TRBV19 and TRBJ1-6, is DGGITQSPKYLFRKEGQNVTLSCEQNLNHDAMYWYRQDPGQGLRLIYYSQIVNDFQKGDIAEGYSVSREKKESFPLTVTSAQKNPTAFYLCASSIGRVVHNSPLHFGNGTRLTVT.

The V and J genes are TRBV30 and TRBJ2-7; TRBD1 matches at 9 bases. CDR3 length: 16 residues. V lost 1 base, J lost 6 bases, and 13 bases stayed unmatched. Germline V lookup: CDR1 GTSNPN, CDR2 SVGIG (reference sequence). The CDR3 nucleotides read TGTGCCTGGAGTGCGATACCACAGGGGGCGCATCTCGAGCAGTACTTC. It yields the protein CAWSAIPQGAHLEQYF.

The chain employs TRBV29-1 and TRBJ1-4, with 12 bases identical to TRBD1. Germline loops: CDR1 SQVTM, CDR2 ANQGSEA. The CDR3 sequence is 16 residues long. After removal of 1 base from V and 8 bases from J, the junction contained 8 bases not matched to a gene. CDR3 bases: TGCAGCGTTGAAGGGGACAGGGGGCGCCGACACGAAAAACTGTTTTTT. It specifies CSVEGDRGRRHEKLFF.

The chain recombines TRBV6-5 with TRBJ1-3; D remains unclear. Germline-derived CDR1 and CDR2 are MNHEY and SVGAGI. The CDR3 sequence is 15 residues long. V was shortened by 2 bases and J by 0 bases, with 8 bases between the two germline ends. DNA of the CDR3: TGTGCCAGCAGTTACGCCGGCAACTCTGGAAACACCATATATTTT. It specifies CASSYAGNSGNTIYF.

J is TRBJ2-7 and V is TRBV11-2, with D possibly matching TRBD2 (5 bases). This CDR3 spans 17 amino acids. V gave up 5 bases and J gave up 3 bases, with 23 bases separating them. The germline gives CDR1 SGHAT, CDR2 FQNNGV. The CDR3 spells CASSLTGGSARFYEQYF. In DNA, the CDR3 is TGTGCCAGCAGCCTTACGGGCGGGTCCGCTAGATTCTACGAGCAGTACTTC.

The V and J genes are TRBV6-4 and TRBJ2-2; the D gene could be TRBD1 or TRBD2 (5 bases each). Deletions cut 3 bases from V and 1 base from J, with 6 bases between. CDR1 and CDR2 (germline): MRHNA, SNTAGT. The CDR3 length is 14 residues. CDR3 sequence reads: CASSDGGNTGELFF. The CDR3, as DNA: TGTGCCAGCAGTGATGGGGGGAACACCGGGGAGCTGTTTTTT.